This T cell receptor beta chain was documented in a study of blood T cell repertoires in COVID-19. About the research overall: Researchers got acute and convalescent COVID-19 samples from the United States, Italy and Spain. T cells, B-cell-depleted T cells, or PBMCs supplied cDNA or gDNA.

The assay was immunoSEQ multiplex PCR, and TCRdb's table has in-frame clones only and misses some. The table records 70,000 to 95,000 clones, about 80% of them present only once. V lost 7 bases, J lost 3 bases, and 3 bases lay in between. This CDR3 region has 10 residues. CDR1 is SNHLY, CDR2 FYNNEI, per germline. Material for sequencing was peripheral blood. The chain couples TRBV2 to TRBJ2-5; D is unclear. The receptor comes from a woman aged 40 to 50 with active or convalescent COVID-19. The CDR3: CASIKETQYF. The CDR3 DNA reads as TGTGCCAGCATAAAAGAGACCCAGTACTTC. Using reference TRBV2 and TRBJ2-5 for the parts outside the CDR3, the full variable domain is EPEVTQTPSHQVTQMGQEVILRCVPISNHLYFYWYRQILGQKVEFLVSFYNNEISEKSEIFDDQFSVERPDGSNFTLKIRSTKLEDSAMYFCASIKETQYFGPGTRLLVL.